What follows is one TCR beta chain and its context. Its antigen is not known. The data belong to a study of T-cell reconstitution after alpha-beta-depleted transplantation in children. General study points: When one year had passed after transplant, most T-cell counts and diversity came from newly produced T cells.

The J segment lost 5 bases and the V segment lost 2 bases, leaving 11 bases of the junction unmatched. Germline-derived CDR1 and CDR2 are SQVTM and ANQGSEA. The CDR3 covers 15 residues. Preparation of the TCRbeta library was carried out with unique molecular identifiers. TCRdb reanalysed the PCR reads using MiXCR and keeps one entry per CDR3 protein. This table holds a few hundred thousand distinct CDR3 sequences, 10% to 15% found once. The TCR was taken from a male patient between 10 and 17 years old who had a stem cell transplant for acute myeloid leukemia, so the T cells may come from the graft donor. The sequencing here drew on PBMCs, mostly from graft donor cells, taken 360 days after TCRalphabeta/CD19-depleted stem cell transplant. The V call is TRBV29-1, the J call TRBJ2-5; 7 bases are a match to TRBD1. The DNA of the CDR3 is TGCAGCGTTGAATGGTACAGGGGCCCTATGGAGACCCAGTACTTC. It specifies CSVEWYRGPMETQYF.